This T cell receptor (beta chain) is from a study of cytomegalovirus exposure and HLA in healthy donors. This clone was observed a few times. Vbeta (60) and Jbeta (13) primers were used in the PCR. Assay used: immunoSEQ multiplex PCR; TCRdb lists only in-frame clones, some missing. In the table there are around 150,000 clones, roughly 82% of which are singletons. This CDR3 contains 16 residues. The V end lost 3 bases, the J end lost 0 bases, and 14 bases lay between the germline ends. Germline CDR1 SEHNR, CDR2 FQNEAQ (reference sequence). The sample consisted of PBMCs. The gene calls are TRBV7-9 and TRBJ1-1; D not resolved. The clonotype was recovered from a man aged 50 to 59 in good health and CMV-seropositive. The CDR3 here is CASSLGDLTLNTEAFF. The CDR3 coding sequence is TGTGCCAGCAGCTTGGGCGATCTAACATTGAACACTGAAGCTTTCTTT.